This is a list of T cell receptor beta chains from one sample in a study of blood T cell repertoires in COVID-19. The method was immunoSEQ multiplex PCR; TCRdb's version includes in-frame clones alone and lacks a portion of them. This table has approximately 260,000 clones, 89% appearing once. Sequencing was performed on peripheral blood. Source of these receptors: a woman aged 40-49 years who had recovered from COVID-19. The CDR3 runs from the conserved cysteine through the conserved F or W.

J gene: TRBJ1-3; V gene: TRBV19; CDR3 protein: CASSPGGGAGNTIYF
J gene: TRBJ2-3; V gene: TRBV24-1; CDR3 protein: CATSEGRLAEHTDTQYF
J gene: TRBJ2-3; V gene: TRBV23-1; CDR3 protein: CASSPKERFVRDRDTDTQYF
J gene: TRBJ2-1; V gene: TRBV5-4; CDR3 protein: CASRSETGTPNEQFF
J gene: TRBJ2-2; V gene: TRBV2; CDR3 protein: CASIDPLTSNTGELFF
J gene: TRBJ2-1; V gene: TRBV5-1; CDR3 protein: CASSRGLAGGPNEQFF
J gene: TRBJ2-2; V gene: TRBV24-1; CDR3 protein: CATSDSAEGRTGELFF
J gene: TRBJ1-5; V gene: TRBV7-9; CDR3 protein: CASSEGGGLHNQPQHF
J gene: TRBJ2-5; V gene: TRBV27; CDR3 protein: CASSCGPGKETQYF
J gene: TRBJ2-3; V gene: TRBV29-1; CDR3 protein: CSHPTGAGDTQYF
J gene: TRBJ2-3; V gene: TRBV10-3; CDR3 protein: CAISEPVKRGATDTQYF
J gene: TRBJ2-3; V gene: TRBV7-2; CDR3 protein: CASSTAPGQGIDTQYF
J gene: TRBJ2-1; V gene: TRBV11-3; CDR3 protein: CASSKGIGTGGSDEQFF
J gene: TRBJ2-3; V gene: TRBV13; CDR3 protein: CASSQLAGTDTQYF
J gene: TRBJ1-5; V gene: TRBV6-1; CDR3 protein: CASRETQGAIGQPQHF
J gene: TRBJ2-5; V gene: TRBV18; CDR3 protein: CASSELQETQYF
J gene: TRBJ1-1; V gene: TRBV7-3; CDR3 protein: CASSRGVNTEAFF
J gene: TRBJ1-2; V gene: TRBV19; CDR3 protein: CASSSQGPYGYTF
J gene: TRBJ2-1; V gene: TRBV4-3; CDR3 protein: CASSHRQYNEQFF
J gene: TRBJ2-3; V gene: TRBV20-1; CDR3 protein: CSASLAGSTDTQYF
J gene: TRBJ1-2; V gene: TRBV3-1/TRBV3-2; CDR3 protein: CASSFKPGQGYTF
J gene: TRBJ1-1; V gene: TRBV5-1; CDR3 protein: CASSLLTGGAEAFF
J gene: TRBJ1-1; V gene: TRBV6-2/TRBV6-3; CDR3 protein: CASSYLGEGYTEAFF
J gene: TRBJ1-2; V gene: TRBV5-1; CDR3 protein: CASSYNSNYGYTF
J gene: TRBJ2-7; V gene: TRBV5-1; CDR3 protein: CASSPGTGVIYYEQYF
J gene: TRBJ1-2; V gene: TRBV19; CDR3 protein: CASSIDRGEGYTF